Each of the 19 T cell receptor beta chains below was sequenced from the same sample in a study of T cell repertoires in cytomegalovirus infection. The antigens these receptors bind are not known. TCRdb re-called the reads through MiXCR, storing one row per CDR3 protein. Of hundreds of thousands of distinct CDR3 sequences listed, just under 30% are singletons. The starting material was cultured PBMCs, obtained from culture after CMV antigen stimulation. Source of these receptors: a human donor in good health (CMV status not recorded). Some clones in this sample may be carry-over from other donors' samples.

This clonotype has a handful of counts. The chain carries TRBV6-2 or TRBV6-3 and TRBJ1-5; tentatively, D is TRBD1 (5 bases). Germline lookup yields CDR1 MNHEY and CDR2 SVGEGT. This CDR3 is 17 amino acids long. With 4 bases removed from V and 0 bases from J, the gap between germline ends came to 16 bases. In DNA, the CDR3 is TGTGCCAGCAGTTCCTGGGGCCCCCCATATAGCAATCAGCCCCAGCATTTT. Amino acids: CASSSWGPPYSNQPQHF.

The sample holds many counts of this clonotype. This chain links TRBV18 with TRBJ1-1, with 9 bases fitting TRBD1. Germline CDR1 KGHSH, CDR2 LQKENI. The CDR3 sequence is 14 residues long. V shed 4 bases, J shed 6 bases, and the junction held 6 bases outside the gene matches. CDR3 in amino acids: CASSQSRDRAEAFF. CDR3 sequence (DNA): TGTGCCAGCTCACAGTCCCGGGACAGGGCTGAAGCTTTCTTT.

The genes are TRBV9 and TRBJ2-7; D call uncertain. This CDR3 spans 13 amino acids. Germline lookup yields CDR1 SGDLS and CDR2 YYNGEE. The germline V and J ends were trimmed by 0 bases and 2 bases, with 6 bases remaining between them. The CDR3, as DNA: TGTGCCAGCAGCGTAGGTTCCGCCTACGAGCAGTACTTC. Translation: CASSVGSAYEQYF.

This clonotype came up once. This rearrangement joins TRBV6-5 to TRBJ2-3; TRBD2 matches at 10 bases. The ends lost 6 bases at V and 2 bases at J; junction bases unmatched: 8. Germline V gene sequence: CDR1 MNHEY, CDR2 SVGAGI. The CDR3 loop spans 16 amino acids. The CDR3 loop reads CASSRGTSVNTDTQYF. CDR3 sequence (DNA): TGTGCCAGCAGCCGGGGGACTAGCGTGAACACAGATACGCAGTATTTT.

The chain uses TRBV13 and TRBJ1-2, with TRBD1 matching 8 bases. The CDR3 runs 17 residues. After removal of 4 bases from V and 2 bases from J, the junction contained 12 bases not matched to a gene. The germline V gene encodes CDR1 PRHDT and CDR2 FYEKMQ (reference sequence). The CDR3 DNA reads as TGTGCCAGCAGCTCATATACGGACAGGGCGCGGAACTATGGCTACACCTTC. This sequence encodes CASSSYTDRARNYGYTF.

This clonotype was counted at least ten times. This rearrangement joins TRBV7-8 to TRBJ2-2, with 7 bases lining up with TRBD2. Looked up from germline, CDR1 is SGHVS and CDR2 is FQNEAQ. The V and J ends lost 4 bases and 4 bases, in that order; junction bases with no gene match: 18. The length of the CDR3 is 19 residues. This CDR3 is CASSSPLGGRNGGTGELFF. The CDR3 DNA follows: TGTGCCAGCAGCTCTCCTTTGGGAGGGAGGAATGGAGGCACCGGGGAGCTGTTTTTT.

This clonotype has more than one count but fewer than ten. The chain combines TRBV9 with TRBJ2-7, with TRBD2 matching 7 bases. Germline V lookup: CDR1 SGDLS, CDR2 YYNGEE. Unmatched junction bases numbered 10, after V lost 5 bases and J lost 5 bases. CDR3 length: 14 amino acids. CDR3 in DNA: TGTGCCAGCAGTCGGGGGGATGGGTGGCACGAGCAGTACTTC. Its translation is CASSRGDGWHEQYF.

This clonotype was picked up a small number of times. This chain uses TRBV10-3 with TRBJ1-2; 7 bases align to TRBD1. Germline values: CDR1 ENHRY, CDR2 SYGVKD. This CDR3 region has 16 residues. J was trimmed by 3 bases and V by 0 bases; bases with no gene match: 7. DNA for the CDR3: TGTGCCATCAGTGAGTCGACAGACAGGGTGCACTATGGCTACACCTTC. Amino acids: CAISESTDRVHYGYTF.

This clonotype occurred many times. The rearrangement uses TRBV7-6 and TRBJ2-7; D not certain. This CDR3 has 12 amino acids. The V end was cut by 1 base, the J end by 6 bases, with 7 bases between. Germline CDR1 SGHVS, CDR2 FNYEAQ. The CDR3 sequence: CASSLDSGEQYF. CDR3 bases: TGTGCCAGCAGCTTAGACTCTGGCGAGCAGTACTTC.

The V and J genes are TRBV20-1 and TRBJ2-1, with TRBD2 matching over 8 bases. This CDR3 is 12 amino acids long. The germline CDR1 and CDR2 sequences are DFQATT and SNEGSKA (reference sequence). The V segment lost 7 bases and the J segment 10 bases; nucleotides outside the gene matches: 9. CDR3 sequence reads: CSGFGGRNEQFF. Written as DNA, the CDR3 is TGCAGTGGATTTGGCGGGAGGAACGAGCAGTTCTTC.

This clonotype was picked up a small number of times. The chain links TRBV7-6 to TRBJ1-5; D is undetermined. The CDR3 covers 12 residues. Trimming left V 5 bases short and J 4 bases short, with 6 bases between. Germline V gives CDR1 SGHVS, CDR2 FNYEAQ. DNA for the CDR3: TGTGCCAGCAGCGAACTGAATCAGCCCCAGCATTTT. Amino acid sequence: CASSELNQPQHF.

This clonotype was counted a few times. The chain carries TRBV27 and TRBJ1-5; D gene uncertain. The germline V gene encodes CDR1 MNHEY and CDR2 SMNVEV (reference sequence). CDR3 length: 15 amino acids. Trimming stripped 5 bases from V and 3 bases from J, with 14 bases between. CDR3 amino acids: CASSTQAGVNQPQHF. In DNA form, the CDR3 reads TGTGCCAGCAGTACCCAGGCTGGGGTCAATCAGCCCCAGCATTTT.

At least ten counts were recorded for this clonotype. Since no conserved phenylalanine or tryptophan closes the CDR3, a read error is the likely cause. It is unclear where the CDR3 begins or ends on the DNA, so no DNA is shown, and the CDR3 is as TCRdb lists it. This chain's CDR3 is CASSSGQSAAFL. The V gene is TRBV28, the J gene TRBJ1-5; no check of the table's D call, TRBD1, against the DNA was made. A total of 12 residues make up the CDR3, ends included. Germline values: CDR1 MDHEN, CDR2 SYDVKM.

This sequence joins TRBV7-9 and TRBJ2-1; TRBD2 might be the D (6 bases). Trimming removed 4 bases at V and 7 bases at J, with 11 bases between. The CDR3 contains 13 residues. Germline V gives CDR1 SEHNR, CDR2 FQNEAQ (reference sequence). The CDR3 protein is CASSYGGANEQFF. The CDR3, as DNA: TGTGCCAGCAGCTACGGCGGGGCTAATGAGCAGTTCTTC.

The chain combines TRBV20-1 with TRBJ2-1; maybe TRBD2 (5 bases). The ends were cut back, 1 base at V and 9 bases at J, with 13 bases in the middle. The CDR3 spans 13 residues. Germline-derived CDR1 and CDR2 are DFQATT and SNEGSKA (reference sequence). In nucleotides, the CDR3 is TGCAGTGCTAGAGGAGCCCCGGGAATTGAGCAGTTCTTC. This sequence encodes CSARGAPGIEQFF.

DNA of the CDR3: TGTGCCATCAGTGAGTCGTGGACGGAGCCTTATGGCTACACCTTC. Translated: CAISESWTEPYGYTF. The chain employs TRBV10-3 and TRBJ1-2; D gene uncertain. V shed 0 bases and J shed 5 bases, with 13 bases lying between them. CDR1 and CDR2 from the germline V gene are ENHRY and SYGVKD. The CDR3 spans 15 residues.

This clonotype has at least ten counts. The rearrangement joins TRBV27 to TRBJ2-2; 10 nucleotides match TRBD2. Germline CDR1 MNHEY, CDR2 SMNVEV (reference sequence). J gave up 2 bases and V 3 bases, and 6 bases lay outside the gene matches. The CDR3 consists of 17 residues. The CDR3 region has the DNA TGTGCCAGCAGTTTTTCCCTACTAGCGGGAAACACCGGGGAGCTGTTTTTT. It yields the protein CASSFSLLAGNTGELFF.

This clonotype was counted many times. The V gene is TRBV7-2, the J gene TRBJ1-2, with TRBD1 matching 9 bases. The CDR3 is made up of 15 amino acids. The J segment lost 4 bases and the V segment lost 6 bases, leaving 9 bases of the junction unmatched. Germline V gene lookup returns CDR1 SGHTA and CDR2 FQGNSA. The CDR3 bases are TGTGCCAGCAGTCCGGACAGGGGCCTTATCTATGGCTACACCTTC. This codes for CASSPDRGLIYGYTF.

The sample holds a few counts of this clonotype. The rearrangement uses TRBV11-2 and TRBJ2-7; TRBD2 aligns across 14 bases. The CDR3 is 16 residues long. From germline, CDR1 is SGHAT and CDR2 FQNNGV. With 5 bases clipped from V and 4 bases from J, the junction kept 7 bases outside the gene matches. This chain's CDR3 is CASSPGTSGSSYEQYF. In DNA, the CDR3 is TGTGCCAGCAGCCCTGGGACTAGCGGGAGCTCTTACGAGCAGTACTTC. The variable domain in full, with the rest retrieved from reference TRBV11-2 and TRBJ2-7, is EAGVAQSPRYKIIEKRQSVAFWCNPISGHATLYWYQQILGQGPKLLIQFQNNGVVDDSQLPKDRFSAERLKGVDSTLKIQPAKLEDSAVYLCASSPGTSGSSYEQYFGPGTRLTVT.